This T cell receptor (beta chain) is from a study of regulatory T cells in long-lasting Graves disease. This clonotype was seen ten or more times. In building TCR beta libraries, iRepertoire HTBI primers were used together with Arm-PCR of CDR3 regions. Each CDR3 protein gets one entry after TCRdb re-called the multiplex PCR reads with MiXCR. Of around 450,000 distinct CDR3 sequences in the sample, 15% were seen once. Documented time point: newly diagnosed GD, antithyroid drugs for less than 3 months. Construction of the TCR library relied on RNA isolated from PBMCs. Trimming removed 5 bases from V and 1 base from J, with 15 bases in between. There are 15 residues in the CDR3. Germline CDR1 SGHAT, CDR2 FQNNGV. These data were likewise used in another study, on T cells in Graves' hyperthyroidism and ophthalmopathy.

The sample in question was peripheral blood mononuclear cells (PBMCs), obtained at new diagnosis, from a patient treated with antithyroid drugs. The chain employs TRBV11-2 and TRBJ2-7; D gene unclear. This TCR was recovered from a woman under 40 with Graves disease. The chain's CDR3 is CASSPLGPKSYEQYF. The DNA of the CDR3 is TGTGCCAGCAGCCCCCTAGGACCAAAATCCTACGAGCAGTACTTC.